This T cell receptor beta chain was sequenced in a study of blood T cell repertoires in COVID-19. Across the study: The United States, Italy and Spain supplied acute and convalescent COVID-19 samples.

Germline CDR1 is SSHAT and CDR2 is FNYEAQ (reference sequence). There are 15 residues in the CDR3. V gave up 5 bases and J gave up 4 bases, with 14 bases separating them. Repertoires were generated with immunoSEQ multiplex PCR, while TCRdb's copy carries only in-frame clones and drops some. The sample lists some 50,000 clones; around 82% were seen once. The sample comprised peripheral blood. The chain employs TRBV7-7 and TRBJ2-2; the D gene is possibly TRBD2 (7 bases). This receptor was obtained from a human donor in a cohort sampled during active COVID-19. DNA for the CDR3: TGTGCCAGCAGCCCGCGGGGGCTTAGCACCGGGGAGCTGTTTTTT. This sequence encodes CASSPRGLSTGELFF.